A single sample is the source of the 20 T cell receptor beta chains below, sequenced in a study of T cell clonality in common variable immunodeficiency. Overall study findings and caveats: In common variable immunodeficiency, TCR beta chains reportedly carried fewer deletions and N-nucleotide insertions.

TCRdb's table, derived via immunoSEQ multiplex PCR, lists solely in-frame clones and lacks some. The counts give some 26,000 clones, none of them seen only once; around 4% is held by the top ten. Their recognized antigens are unknown. The specimen sequenced was peripheral blood mononuclear cells. The receptors originated from a human donor with common variable immunodeficiency.

This clone was observed a few times. The read terminates 3 residues before the CDR3 end, so the remaining end is supplied by the germline J gene. The gene calls are TRBV30 and TRBJ2-3; 10 nucleotides match TRBD2. Germline V gives CDR1 GTSNPN, CDR2 SVGIG (reference sequence). Trimming removed 2 bases from V and 0 bases from J; junction bases left unmatched: 8. There are 17 residues in the CDR3. CDR3 amino acids: CAWSTPGLAASTDTQYF. The CDR3 DNA, read in part, is TGTGCCTGGAGTACACCCGGACTAGCGGCTAGCACAGATACG.

Comments on this clone: The read ends 3 residues before the CDR3 terminus; that terminus is restored from the germline J gene. The V call is TRBV7-8, the J call TRBJ2-2; 7 bases map to TRBD1. This CDR3 spans 17 amino acids. Losses at the gene ends were 2 bases for V and 0 bases for J; bases not matched to a gene: 6. Germline assignment: CDR1 SGHVS and CDR2 FQNEAQ. The CDR3 DNA, read in part, is TGTGCCAGCAGCTTATGGAAGGGACAGACGAACACCGGGGAG. Residues: CASSLWKGQTNTGE. The whole CDR3 region reads CASSLWKGQTNTGELFF.

The table lists this clone with many counts. The CDR3 is cut off 3 residues early in the read; its end comes from the germline J gene. V gene TRBV5-4 combines with J gene TRBJ2-7, with D possibly TRBD1 on 6 matching bases. In germline, CDR1 is SGHNT, CDR2 YYREEE (reference sequence). The germline V and J ends were trimmed by 4 bases and 2 bases, with 13 bases remaining between them. The CDR3 consists of 14 residues. This CDR3 is CASSNGQLAYEQYF. The CDR3 DNA, read in part, is TGTGCCAGCAGCAACGGACAGCTAGCCTACGAG.

Remarks on this clone: The CDR3 is cut off 3 residues early in the read; its end comes from the germline J gene. V gene TRBV7-2 combines with J gene TRBJ1-2; no firm D call. The CDR3 spans 14 residues. Germline V gene lookup returns CDR1 SGHTA and CDR2 FQGNSA. The CDR3 bases that were read are TGTGCCAGCAGCTCCTCGCTCCCCGCAGAGGGC. It encodes CASSSSLPAEG. The entire CDR3 is CASSSSLPAEGYTF.

Note on this clone: The CDR3 goes on 3 residues after the read ends, and that part is filled in from the germline J gene. This rearrangement joins TRBV7-9 to TRBJ2-7, with 12 positions matching TRBD1. With V trimmed by 3 bases and J by 6 bases, 3 bases remained unmatched. This CDR3 has 14 amino acids. Germline V gene data show CDR1 as SEHNR and CDR2 as FQNEAQ (reference sequence). The sequenced CDR3 bases are TGTGCCAGCAGCTTCGGGACAGGGGGCGGCGAG. It is translated as CASSFGTGGGE. The whole CDR3 sequence reads CASSFGTGGGEQYF.

Points on this clone: The sequence runs out 3 residues before the end of the CDR3; the remainder is reconstructed from the germline J gene. The gene calls are TRBV5-1 and TRBJ2-5, with a weak D call TRBD1 (9 bases). V gave up 4 bases and J gave up 5 bases, with 21 bases separating them. Germline V gene sequence: CDR1 SGHRS, CDR2 YFSETQ. This CDR3 has 16 amino acids. The DNA read from the CDR3 is TGCGCCAGCAGCCCGGGGGGGACAGGGAGTCTGGAGACC. Translated, it gives CASSPGGTGSLET. The entire CDR3 sequence reads CASSPGGTGSLETQYF.

This clone has at least ten counts. The read terminates 3 residues ahead of where the CDR3 ends, so the germline J gene completes it. This chain connects TRBV19 to TRBJ2-1; D not resolved. V lost 4 bases, J lost 0 bases, and 7 bases lay in between. Per germline, CDR1 LNHDA and CDR2 SQIVND (reference sequence). The CDR3 contains 14 residues. Incomplete CDR3 DNA: TGTGCCAGTAGTAGCGAGCACTCCTACAATGAG. This encodes CASSSEHSYNE. The full CDR3 sequence reads CASSSEHSYNEQFF.

This clone was seen more than once but under ten times. The CDR3 region is CASSPRTGEWNQPQHF. The part of the CDR3 DNA that was read is TGTGCCAGTAGTCCTAGGACAGGGGAGTGGAATCAGCCC. This chain uses TRBV19 with TRBJ1-5; 9 nucleotides agree with TRBD1. The CDR3 end lies 3 residues beyond the end of the read and is filled in from the germline J gene. The CDR3 consists of 16 residues. V lost 5 bases to trimming and J lost 4 bases; unmatched junction nucleotides: 9. Germline lookup yields CDR1 LNHDA and CDR2 SQIVND (reference sequence).

There are a few counts of this clone. Read data end 3 residues before the CDR3 end; the end is taken from the germline J gene. The chain has TRBV6-2 or TRBV6-3 and TRBJ1-6; no firm D call. Germline CDR1 MNHEY, CDR2 SVGEGT. Trimming took 0 bases from V and 7 from J, leaving 7 bases between them. The CDR3 is 14 amino acids. CDR3 DNA, as far as it was read: TGTGCCAGCAGTTACTCGGGCGCGAATTCACCC. It specifies CASSYSGANSP. The full-length CDR3 reads as CASSYSGANSPLHF.

Comment on this clone: The DNA ends 3 residues before the CDR3 does, and the rest of the CDR3 is filled in from the germline J gene. V and J are TRBV20-1 and TRBJ2-1; the D gene is possibly TRBD2 (6 bases). Looked up from germline, CDR1 is DFQATT and CDR2 is SNEGSKA (reference sequence). V dropped 6 bases and J dropped 7 bases, with 22 bases sitting between them. There are 15 residues in the CDR3. CDR3 in amino acids: CSAPVRVAARNEQFF. CDR3 DNA, as far as it was read: TGCAGTGCCCCTGTGCGTGTAGCGGCCCGGAATGAG.

This clone was recorded many times. The read finishes 3 residues shy of the CDR3 end, and the germline J gene is used to complete it. The chain is built from TRBV5-6 and TRBJ2-7, with D perhaps matching TRBD2 (5 bases). The CDR3 totals 14 residues. Between the trimmed V and J ends, which lost 2 bases and 1 base, there was a span of 10 bases. The germline V gene encodes CDR1 SGHDT and CDR2 YYEEEE. The CDR3 reads CASSFGGYSYEQYF. Incomplete CDR3 DNA: TGTGCCAGCAGCTTTGGCGGGTATTCCTACGAG.

This clone was counted many times. The read ends 3 residues shy of where the CDR3 ends; the end is completed using the germline J gene. The rearrangement joins TRBV6-9 to TRBJ1-4; possible D gene TRBD1, 6 bases. Germline CDR1 reads MNHGY; CDR2 reads SVAAGI. V dropped 5 bases and J dropped 3 bases, with 25 bases sitting between them. The CDR3 contains 19 residues. CDR3 sequence reads: CASSQFPYDRRAPNEKLFF. The CDR3 bases that were read are TGTGCCAGCAGTCAGTTCCCATACGACAGGCGGGCCCCTAATGAAAAA.

This clone was detected only a few times. From the germline J gene comes the end of the CDR3, since the read stops 3 residues before it. The gene calls are TRBV7-9 and TRBJ2-7; 7 bases line up with TRBD1. The V segment lost 8 bases and the J segment 1 base; nucleotides outside the gene matches: 2. The CDR3 loop spans 12 amino acids. The germline V gene encodes CDR1 SEHNR and CDR2 FQNEAQ (reference sequence). The CDR3 is CASGDRSYEQYF. CDR3 DNA, as far as it was read: TGTGCCAGCGGGGACAGATCCTACGAG.

This clone was seen only a few times. The CDR3 end is not reached by the read, which stops 3 residues before it; the germline J gene fills it in. Additional DNA sequences in this sample encode the identical CDR3. This chain links TRBV2 with TRBJ2-7; 10 positions match TRBD2. Germline V lookup: CDR1 SNHLY, CDR2 FYNNEI. Germline trimming cut 4 bases from V and 2 bases from J; bases unmatched to any gene: 5. This CDR3 contains 15 residues. The DNA read from the CDR3 is TGTGCCAGCAGTGGGACGAGCGGGAGGGCCTACGAG. Translating gives CASSGTSGRAYE. The entire CDR3 protein reads CASSGTSGRAYEQYF.

This clone was counted many times. The read terminates 3 residues ahead of where the CDR3 ends, so the germline J gene completes it. V gene TRBV2 combines with J gene TRBJ1-1; D may be TRBD1 (5 bases). With 4 bases removed from V and 4 bases from J, the gap between germline ends came to 13 bases. CDR1 is SNHLY and CDR2 is FYNNEI in the germline V gene. The CDR3 is made up of 14 amino acids. The part of the CDR3 DNA that was read is TGTGCCAGCAGTGGGTCGGGGGACGGCACTGAA. Translating gives CASSGSGDGTE. The whole CDR3 sequence reads CASSGSGDGTEAFF.

This clone was seen many times. Coverage ceases 3 residues before the CDR3 finishes, and the germline J gene fills in the end. The chain has TRBV12-3 or TRBV12-4 and TRBJ1-2; 9 bases fit TRBD1. This CDR3 region has 15 residues. The sequenced part of the CDR3 DNA is TGTGCCAGCAGTTTTCTGCCGGGACAGGGTTCAGGC. Translating gives CASSFLPGQGSG. Given in full, the CDR3 is CASSFLPGQGSGYTF.

This clone was found many times. With the read ending 3 residues before the CDR3 end, the germline J gene is used to fill in that end. This chain links TRBV15 with TRBJ1-5; TRBD1 might be the D (5 bases). Per germline, CDR1 LNHNV and CDR2 YYDKDF (reference sequence). The ends were cut back, 10 bases at V and 7 bases at J, with 11 bases in the middle. CDR3 length: 11 residues. This CDR3 is CASLGVQPQHF. Incomplete CDR3 DNA: TGTGCCAGCCTAGGGGTCCAGCCC.

A word on this clone: The sequence runs out 3 residues before the end of the CDR3; the remainder is reconstructed from the germline J gene. This rearrangement joins TRBV20-1 to TRBJ2-1; TRBD2 agrees at 11 bases. V lost 5 bases, J lost 3 bases, and 3 bases stayed unmatched. The germline V gene has CDR1 DFQATT and CDR2 SNEGSKA (reference sequence). This CDR3 has 14 amino acids. The CDR3 bases that were read are TGCAGTGCTTTTACTAGCGGGAGCTACAATGAG. It specifies CSAFTSGSYNE. The CDR3 in its entirety is CSAFTSGSYNEQFF.

This clone was counted a few times. At one of its ends the junction is not consistent with the germline gene, which may arise from a read error. Read sequence stops 3 residues before the CDR3 end, and the germline J gene provides the missing end. V usage is TRBV7-9 and J usage is TRBJ2-7; 7 nucleotides align to TRBD2. Germline values: CDR1 SEHNR, CDR2 FQNEAQ (reference sequence). The CDR3 spans 13 residues. The CDR3 here is CSSREAGTYEQYF. Incomplete CDR3 DNA: TGTTCCAGCAGAGAAGCGGGAACCTACGAG. Combining the CDR3 with reference TRBV7-9 and TRBJ2-7 gives the whole variable domain DTGVSQNPRHKITKRGQNVTFRCDPISEHNRLYWYRQTLGQGPEFLTYFQNEAQLEKSRLLSDRFSAERPKGSFSTLEIQRTEQGDSAMYLCSSREAGTYEQYFGPGTRLTVT.

Ten or more counts support this clone. The read finishes 3 residues shy of the CDR3 end, and the germline J gene is used to complete it. The V call is TRBV5-1, the J call TRBJ2-4; TRBD2 aligns across 11 bases. Unmatched junction bases numbered 5, after V lost 0 bases and J lost 0 bases. Germline CDR1 is SGHRS and CDR2 is YFSETQ. This CDR3 comprises 18 residues. The CDR3 bases that were read are TGCGCCAGCAGCTTGGTTAGCGGGAGGGGTGTAGCCAAAAACATT. Its translation is CASSLVSGRGVAKNI. The whole CDR3 region reads CASSLVSGRGVAKNIQYF.